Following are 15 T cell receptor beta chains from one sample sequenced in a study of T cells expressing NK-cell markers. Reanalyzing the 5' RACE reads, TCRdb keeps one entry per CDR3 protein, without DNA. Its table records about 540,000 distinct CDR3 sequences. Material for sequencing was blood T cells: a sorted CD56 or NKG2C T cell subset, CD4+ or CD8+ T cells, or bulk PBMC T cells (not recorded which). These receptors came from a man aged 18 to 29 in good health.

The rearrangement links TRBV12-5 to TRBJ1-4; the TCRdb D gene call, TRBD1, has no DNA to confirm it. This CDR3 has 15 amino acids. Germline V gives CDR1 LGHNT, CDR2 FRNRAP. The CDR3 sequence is CASGLSQGTNEKLFF.

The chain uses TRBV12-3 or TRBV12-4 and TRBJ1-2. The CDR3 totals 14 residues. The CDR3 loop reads CASSPAILNRGYTF.

The CDR3 sequence: CASSQVRSMRNEQFF. V gene TRBV3-1 combines with J gene TRBJ2-1; TCRdb names TRBD2, which stays unverified in the absence of DNA. In germline, CDR1 is LGHDT, CDR2 YNNKEL (reference sequence). The CDR3 is 15 amino acids.

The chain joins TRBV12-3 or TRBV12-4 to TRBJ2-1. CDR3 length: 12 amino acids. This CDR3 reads CASREGALEQFF.

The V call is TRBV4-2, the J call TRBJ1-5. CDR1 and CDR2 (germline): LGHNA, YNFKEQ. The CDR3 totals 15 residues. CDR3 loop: CASSQDSGSNQPQHF.

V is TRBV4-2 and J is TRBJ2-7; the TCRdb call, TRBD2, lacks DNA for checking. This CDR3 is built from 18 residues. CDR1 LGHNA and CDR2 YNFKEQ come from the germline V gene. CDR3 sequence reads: CASSQDGASGLLAYEQYF.

CDR3 region: CAGRGTSGPGGELFF. The V and J genes are TRBV12-3 or TRBV12-4 and TRBJ2-2; TCRdb calls TRBD1, which cannot be checked without DNA. The CDR3 is made up of 15 amino acids.

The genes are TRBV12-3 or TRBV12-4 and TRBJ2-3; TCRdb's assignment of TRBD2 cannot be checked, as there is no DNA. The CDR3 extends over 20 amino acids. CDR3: CASSLAAPPRLAVSTDTQYF.

The CDR3: CASSLDALLAPRLVEQFF. V usage is TRBV5-1 and J usage is TRBJ2-1; the TRBD2 assignment by TCRdb is unverifiable without DNA. The CDR3 is made up of 18 amino acids. The germline CDR1 and CDR2 sequences are SGHRS and YFSETQ.

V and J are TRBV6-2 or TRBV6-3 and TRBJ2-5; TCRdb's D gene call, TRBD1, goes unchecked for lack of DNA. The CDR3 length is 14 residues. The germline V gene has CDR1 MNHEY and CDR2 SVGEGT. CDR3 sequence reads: CASSKGQGEETQYF.

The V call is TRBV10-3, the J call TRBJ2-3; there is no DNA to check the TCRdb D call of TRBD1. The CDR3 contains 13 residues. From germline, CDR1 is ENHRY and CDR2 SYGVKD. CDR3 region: CAIRGTEGYTQYF.

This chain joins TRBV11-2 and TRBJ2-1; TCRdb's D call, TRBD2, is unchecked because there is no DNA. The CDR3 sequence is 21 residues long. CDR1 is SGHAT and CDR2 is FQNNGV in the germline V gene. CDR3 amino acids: CASSRPNPGLAGGGSYNEQFF.

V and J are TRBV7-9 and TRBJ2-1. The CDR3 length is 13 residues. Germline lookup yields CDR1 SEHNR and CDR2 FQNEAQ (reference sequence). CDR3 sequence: CASSLGMAAEQFF.

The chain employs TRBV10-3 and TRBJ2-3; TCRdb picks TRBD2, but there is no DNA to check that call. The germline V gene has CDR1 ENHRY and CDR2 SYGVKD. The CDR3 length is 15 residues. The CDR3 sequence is CAINPGTSRPDTQYF.

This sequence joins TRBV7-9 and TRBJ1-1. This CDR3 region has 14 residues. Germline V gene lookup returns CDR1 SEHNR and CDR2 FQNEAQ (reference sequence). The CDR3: CASSHALLNTEAFF.